A single TCR beta chain is shown here with its context. This CDR3 spans 14 amino acids. Germline CDR1 reads MNHEY; CDR2 reads SVGAGI. After removal of 6 bases from V and 4 bases from J, the junction contained 6 bases not matched to a gene. As handled by the study authors: Amplification with reference gene primers provided the estimates of nucleated cell counts. The method was immunoSEQ multiplex PCR; TCRdb's version includes in-frame clones alone and lacks a portion of them. V, J and clone size are taken as reported in that table, and D and trimming were inferred from the DNA itself. Here the sample spans some 250,000 clones, roughly 86% being singletons. The sample belongs to a study of blood T cell repertoires in COVID-19. Study-wide context: The origin of the acute and convalescent COVID-19 samples was the United States, Italy and Spain. The analysed material was cDNA or gDNA that came from T cells, B-cell-depleted T cells, or PBMCs.

The receptor's source is a human donor in a cohort sampled during active COVID-19. Sample: peripheral blood. The rearrangement joins TRBV6-5 to TRBJ1-5; 7 nucleotides match TRBD1. In DNA, the CDR3 is TGTGCCAGCAGGGGACAGTTGATAAATCAGCCCCAGCATTTT. Translated: CASRGQLINQPQHF.